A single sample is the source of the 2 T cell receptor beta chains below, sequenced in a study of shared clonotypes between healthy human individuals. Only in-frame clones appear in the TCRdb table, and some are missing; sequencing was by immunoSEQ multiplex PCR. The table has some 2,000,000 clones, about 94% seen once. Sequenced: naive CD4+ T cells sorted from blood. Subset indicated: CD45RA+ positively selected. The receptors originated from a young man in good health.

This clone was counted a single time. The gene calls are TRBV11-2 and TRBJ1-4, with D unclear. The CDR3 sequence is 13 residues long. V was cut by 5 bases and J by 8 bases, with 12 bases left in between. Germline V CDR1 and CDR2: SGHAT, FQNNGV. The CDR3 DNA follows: TGTGCCAGCAGCCGCGACGGGCGCGAAAAACTGTTTTTT. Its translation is CASSRDGREKLFF. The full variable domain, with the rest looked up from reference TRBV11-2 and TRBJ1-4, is EAGVAQSPRYKIIEKRQSVAFWCNPISGHATLYWYQQILGQGPKLLIQFQNNGVVDDSQLPKDRFSAERLKGVDSTLKIQPAKLEDSAVYLCASSRDGREKLFFGSGTQLSVL.

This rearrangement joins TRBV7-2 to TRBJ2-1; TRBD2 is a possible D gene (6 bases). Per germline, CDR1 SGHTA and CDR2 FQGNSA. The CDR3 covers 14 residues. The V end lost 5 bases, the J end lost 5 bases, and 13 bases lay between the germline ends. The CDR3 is CASSGRLVNNEQFF. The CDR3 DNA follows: TGTGCCAGCAGCGGGAGGTTGGTGAACAATGAGCAGTTCTTC.